These 24 T cell receptor beta chains share one sample of origin, sequenced in a study of blood T cell repertoires in COVID-19. Some clones are missing from TCRdb's copy, which holds only in-frame ones; the method was immunoSEQ multiplex PCR. Of approximately 93,000 clones listed, more than 80% were seen once; the top ten hold about 26%. The specimen was peripheral blood. These receptors were collected from a man aged 50 to 60 with active or convalescent COVID-19.

The chain is built from TRBV28 and TRBJ2-7, with 11 nucleotides matching TRBD1. The germline gives CDR1 MDHEN, CDR2 SYDVKM. This CDR3 has 15 residues. V dropped 2 bases and J dropped 4; count of bases not matched to a gene: 4. CDR3 sequence: CASSLPGQGVYEQYF. CDR3 DNA sequence: TGTGCCAGCAGTTTACCGGGACAGGGGGTATACGAGCAGTACTTC. The entire variable domain, with the rest obtained from reference TRBV28 and TRBJ2-7, is as follows: DVKVTQSSRYLVKRTGEKVFLECVQDMDHENMFWYRQDPGLGLRLIYFSYDVKMKEKGDIPEGYSVSREKKERFSLILESASTNQTSMYLCASSLPGQGVYEQYFGPGTRLTVT.

The gene calls are TRBV18 and TRBJ2-7; 9 bases align to TRBD1. The CDR3 loop spans 15 amino acids. V dropped 4 bases and J dropped 2; count of bases not matched to a gene: 6. Germline lookup yields CDR1 KGHSH and CDR2 LQKENI. CDR3 sequence (DNA): TGTGCCAGCTCACTTGGACAGGGGACAACCTACGAGCAGTACTTC. Protein: CASSLGQGTTYEQYF. The full variable domain, its missing parts supplied by reference TRBV18 and TRBJ2-7, is NAGVMQNPRHLVRRRGQEARLRCSPMKGHSHVYWYRQLPEEGLKFMVYLQKENIIDESGMPKERFSAEFPKEGPSILRIQQVVRGDSAAYFCASSLGQGTTYEQYFGPGTRLTVT.

The chain combines TRBV5-4 with TRBJ2-3; 10 positions agree with TRBD2. The germline gives CDR1 SGHNT, CDR2 YYREEE (reference sequence). The CDR3 has 18 amino acids. Losses at the gene ends were 4 bases for V and 1 base for J; bases not matched to a gene: 12. The DNA for the CDR3 is TGTGCCAGCAGCCTCGTACCACTTCTAGCGGGGGGCACAGATACGCAGTATTTT. Protein sequence: CASSLVPLLAGGTDTQYF.

V is TRBV19 and J is TRBJ1-5; 11 bases map to TRBD1. The J segment lost 5 bases and the V segment lost 6 bases, leaving 9 bases of the junction unmatched. The germline gives CDR1 LNHDA, CDR2 SQIVND (reference sequence). This CDR3 comprises 16 residues. The CDR3 coding sequence is TGTGCCAGTAGAAGCCCGGACAGGGGGCTTCATCAGCCCCAGCATTTT. Residues: CASRSPDRGLHQPQHF.

The V and J genes are TRBV5-6 and TRBJ2-7; D remains unclear. CDR3 length: 13 residues. V was clipped by 2 bases and J by 3 bases, with 9 bases between them. Germline V gene sequence: CDR1 SGHDT, CDR2 YYEEEE. CDR3 DNA: TGTGCCAGCAGCTTAGCCAGGTACTACGAGCAGTACTTC. Translation: CASSLARYYEQYF.

The chain joins TRBV3-1 (or the pseudogene TRBV3-2) to TRBJ1-1, with D possibly matching TRBD1 (5 bases). V shed 3 bases and J shed 6 bases, with 17 bases lying between them. CDR1 is LGHDT and CDR2 is YNNKEL in the germline V gene (reference sequence). The CDR3 runs to 15 residues. The CDR3 region has the DNA TGTGCCAGCAGCCACCAGGGCGGGGGTATCTCTGAAGCTTTCTTT. Translating it yields CASSHQGGGISEAFF.

This CDR3 is CASLSRDSRTDTQYF. DNA of the CDR3: TGCGCCAGCTTGTCTAGGGACAGTCGCACAGATACGCAGTATTTT. The chain links TRBV10-2 to TRBJ2-3; 7 nucleotides line up with TRBD1. Trimming cost V 8 bases and J 1 base; bases outside gene matches: 9. The CDR3 is 15 residues long. CDR1 WSHSY and CDR2 SAAADI come from the germline V gene.

This clone turned up a few times. This chain uses TRBV5-1 with TRBJ2-7; weak D call: TRBD2 (6 bases). This CDR3 comprises 16 residues. V was cut by 4 bases and J by 0 bases, with 17 bases left in between. Germline lookup yields CDR1 SGHRS and CDR2 YFSETQ. The CDR3 region is CASSVGETSFSYEQYF. The CDR3 bases are TGCGCCAGCAGCGTCGGAGAAACTAGCTTCTCCTACGAGCAGTACTTC.

The chain has TRBV14 and TRBJ2-1, with 8 nucleotides matching TRBD2. Germline CDR1 is SGHDN and CDR2 is FVKESK. The ends lost 0 bases at V and 7 bases at J; junction bases unmatched: 11. The CDR3 covers 17 residues. DNA of the CDR3: TGTGCCAGCAGCCAAGATCTGAGGGCTAGCGGGCTTAATGAGCAGTTCTTC. It specifies CASSQDLRASGLNEQFF.

The chain carries TRBV18 and TRBJ1-2; 7 nucleotides line up with TRBD1. V lost 1 base, J lost 8 bases, and 16 bases stayed unmatched. This CDR3 has 17 amino acids. Germline CDR1 KGHSH, CDR2 LQKENI. In DNA, the CDR3 is TGTGCCAGCTCACCACTTCCTGGACAGGACCTGACCATGGGCTACACCTTC. It is translated as CASSPLPGQDLTMGYTF. Complete variable domain (other parts from reference TRBV18 and TRBJ1-2): NAGVMQNPRHLVRRRGQEARLRCSPMKGHSHVYWYRQLPEEGLKFMVYLQKENIIDESGMPKERFSAEFPKEGPSILRIQQVVRGDSAAYFCASSPLPGQDLTMGYTFGSGTRLTVV.

The chain joins TRBV2 to TRBJ2-5, with 13 bases that match TRBD2. The CDR3 has 13 amino acids. Germline loops: CDR1 SNHLY, CDR2 FYNNEI. Trimming at V came to 8 bases and at J to 5 bases, leaving 2 bases not matched to a gene. The CDR3 DNA sequence: TGTGCCAGCCGGACTAGCGGGGGCGAGACCCAGTACTTC. It is translated as CASRTSGGETQYF.

J is TRBJ2-1 and V is TRBV6-2 or TRBV6-3, with D possibly being TRBD2 (6 bases). The CDR3 runs 15 residues. Germline CDR1 MNHEY, CDR2 SVGEGT. Trimming pared 6 bases from V and 9 bases from J, leaving 21 bases between. In nucleotides, the CDR3 is TGTGCCAGCAGCCTCACGGAGGGACTGTTCGGTGAGCAGTTCTTC. Protein: CASSLTEGLFGEQFF.

Regarding this clone: Different DNA sequences within this sample yield the same CDR3. V and J are TRBV2 and TRBJ2-1; no firm D call. Germline CDR1 reads SNHLY; CDR2 reads FYNNEI. The CDR3 has 14 residues. The ends were cut back, 4 bases at V and 0 bases at J, with 7 bases in the middle. CDR3 loop: CASSALSSYNEQFF. The CDR3 DNA sequence: TGTGCCAGCAGTGCACTGAGCTCCTACAATGAGCAGTTCTTC.

The chain has TRBV7-2 and TRBJ2-5; D call uncertain. This CDR3 is built from 13 residues. The V end was cut by 5 bases, the J end by 4 bases, with 11 bases between. Per germline, CDR1 SGHTA and CDR2 FQGNSA. The CDR3 coding sequence is TGTGCCAGCAGCCCCCTAGAACGAGAGACCCAGTACTTC. It translates to CASSPLERETQYF.

The V call is TRBV27, the J call TRBJ2-6; D gene unclear. Germline CDR1 is MNHEY and CDR2 is SMNVEV (reference sequence). This CDR3 region has 13 residues. Trimming removed 3 bases at V and 3 bases at J, with 3 bases between. The CDR3 sequence is CASSFHGANVLTF. Here the CDR3 DNA reads TGTGCCAGCAGTTTTCATGGGGCCAACGTCCTGACTTTC.

The chain carries TRBV5-1 and TRBJ2-5, with TRBD1 matching over 7 bases. CDR1 SGHRS and CDR2 YFSETQ come from the germline V gene. The CDR3 extends over 16 amino acids. V was clipped by 7 bases and J by 5 bases; unmatched bases: 17. CDR3 nucleotides: TGCGCCAGCGGCCGTACTATGACAGGGACCGGGGAGACCCAGTACTTC. This sequence encodes CASGRTMTGTGETQYF.

This chain uses TRBV24-1 with TRBJ1-2; D might be TRBD1 (5 bases). Deletions cut 4 bases from V and 6 bases from J, with 17 bases between. In germline, CDR1 is KGHDR, CDR2 SFDVKD. The CDR3 runs to 15 residues. Written as DNA, the CDR3 is TGTGCCACCAGTGAACCGGGACTCTCGGTAAATGGCTACACCTTC. It translates to CATSEPGLSVNGYTF.

The V call is TRBV4-1, the J call TRBJ1-2; 9 bases map to TRBD1. J lost 7 bases, V lost 4 bases, and 10 bases had no gene match. The CDR3 consists of 15 residues. Germline loops: CDR1 MGHRA, CDR2 YSYEKL. The CDR3 here is CASSRTGEGVSGYTF. The CDR3 region has the DNA TGCGCCAGCAGCCGGACAGGGGAGGGAGTAAGTGGCTACACCTTC.

The chain links TRBV6-2 or TRBV6-3 to TRBJ2-5; 10 nucleotides agree with TRBD1. Germline V lookup: CDR1 MNHEY, CDR2 SVGEGT. The CDR3 spans 16 residues. Losses at the gene ends were 0 bases for V and 1 base for J; bases not matched to a gene: 2. In DNA, the CDR3 is TGTGCCAGCAGTTACTCGGGACAGGGGCGCCAAGAGACCCAGTACTTC. Translated: CASSYSGQGRQETQYF.

The chain couples TRBV18 to TRBJ2-3; TRBD2 agrees at 11 bases. V lost 2 bases and J lost 6; bases outside the gene matches: 7. This CDR3 comprises 16 residues. CDR1 is KGHSH, CDR2 LQKENI, per germline. The CDR3 DNA sequence: TGTGCCAGCTCACCAAGGCTAGCGGGGGGTGTGGATACGCAGTATTTT. This gives the protein CASSPRLAGGVDTQYF.

The CDR3 spells CASRRQGVGTEAFF. In nucleotides, the CDR3 is TGTGCCAGTCGAAGACAGGGCGTGGGCACTGAAGCTTTCTTT. The genes are TRBV19 and TRBJ1-1; 7 nucleotides agree with TRBD1. The germline CDR1 and CDR2 sequences are LNHDA and SQIVND (reference sequence). After removal of 8 bases from V and 4 bases from J, the junction contained 10 bases not matched to a gene. The CDR3 has 14 amino acids.

The chain carries TRBV29-1 and TRBJ2-7, with TRBD1 matching 8 bases. Germline values: CDR1 SQVTM, CDR2 ANQGSEA. The CDR3 totals 13 residues. The CDR3 here is CSVKADREYEQYF. The CDR3 DNA reads TGCAGTGTGAAAGCGGACAGGGAATACGAGCAGTACTTC.

This chain connects TRBV28 to TRBJ1-2; D not certain. The CDR3 totals 12 residues. V shed 3 bases and J shed 4 bases, with 6 bases lying between them. Germline CDR1 reads MDHEN; CDR2 reads SYDVKM. CDR3 loop: CASSLSLYGYTF. In DNA, the CDR3 is TGTGCCAGCAGTTTGTCTCTCTATGGCTACACCTTC.

V gene TRBV5-4 combines with J gene TRBJ2-2, with a weak D call TRBD1 (6 bases). In germline, CDR1 is SGHNT, CDR2 YYREEE (reference sequence). This CDR3 contains 15 residues. V dropped 4 bases and J dropped 1 base, with 11 bases sitting between them. This CDR3 reads CASSRGTLNTGELFF. For the CDR3, the DNA is TGTGCCAGCAGCAGAGGGACACTGAACACCGGGGAGCTGTTTTTT.